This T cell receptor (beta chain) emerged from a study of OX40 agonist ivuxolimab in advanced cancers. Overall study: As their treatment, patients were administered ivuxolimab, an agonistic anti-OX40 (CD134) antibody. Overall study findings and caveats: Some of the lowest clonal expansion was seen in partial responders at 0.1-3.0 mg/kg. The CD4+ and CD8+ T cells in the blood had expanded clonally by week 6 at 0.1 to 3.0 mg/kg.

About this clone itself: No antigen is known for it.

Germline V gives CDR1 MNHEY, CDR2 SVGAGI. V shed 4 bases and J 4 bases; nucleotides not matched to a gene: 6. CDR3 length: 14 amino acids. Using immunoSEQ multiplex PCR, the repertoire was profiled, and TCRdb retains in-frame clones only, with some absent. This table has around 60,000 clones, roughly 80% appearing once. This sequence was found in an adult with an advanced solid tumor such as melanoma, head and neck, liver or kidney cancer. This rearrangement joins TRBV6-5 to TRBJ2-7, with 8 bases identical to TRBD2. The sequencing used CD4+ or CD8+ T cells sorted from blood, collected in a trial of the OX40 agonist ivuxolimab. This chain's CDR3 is CASSWGTRWYEQYV. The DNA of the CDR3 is TGTGCCAGCAGTTGGGGGACTAGATGGTACGAGCAGTACGTC.